A selection of T cell receptor beta chains follows, all from one sample in a study of Ad26.COV2.S vaccination and SARS-CoV-2 variants. Using immunoSEQ multiplex PCR, the repertoire was profiled, and TCRdb retains in-frame clones only, with some absent. The data show about 680,000 clones, approximately 88% seen once. This material consisted of peripheral blood, taken in a trial of Ad26.COV2.S vaccine versus placebo. These receptors were collected from a person aged 18-60 years who received the Ad26.COV2.S COVID-19 vaccine or a placebo. The CDR3 runs from the conserved cysteine through the conserved F or W. The D gene is left open where the match is weak. Expanded clones get a size class; other rows say once, few or many, or leave the size out.

D	V	size	J	CDR3	DNA
TRBD2	TRBV3-1/TRBV3-2	NA	TRBJ2-5	CASSTSGRAWETQYF	TGTGCCAGCAGCACTAGCGGGAGAGCTTGGGAGACCCAGTACTTC
TRBD2	TRBV6-4	NA	TRBJ2-7	CASQRESYEQYF	TGTGCCTCACAGCGGGAGTCCTACGAGCAGTACTTC
TRBD2	TRBV30	NA	TRBJ2-3	CAWRLAGGSTDTQYF	TGTGCCTGGAGATTAGCGGGGGGCAGCACAGATACGCAGTATTTT
TRBD1	TRBV10-3	NA	TRBJ1-1	CAIRGGRGLSEAFF	TGTGCCATCAGGGGGGGCAGGGGGCTCTCTGAAGCTTTCTTT
NA	TRBV7-8	NA	TRBJ2-3	CASSSQRAARSTDTQYF	TGTGCCAGCAGCTCCCAGCGAGCCGCGCGTAGCACAGATACGCAGTATTTT
NA	TRBV6-5	few	TRBJ1-2	CASSYLGQAYGYTF	TGTGCCAGCAGTTACCTGGGACAAGCCTATGGCTACACCTTC
NA	TRBV6-6	once	TRBJ1-5	CASRRTGRNQPQHF	TGTGCCAGCAGACGCACAGGGCGGAATCAGCCCCAGCATTTT
NA	TRBV4-1	NA	TRBJ2-6	CASSQDPWNGRANVLTF	TGCGCCAGCAGCCAAGATCCGTGGAATGGCAGGGCCAACGTCCTGACTTTC
NA	TRBV27	NA	TRBJ1-3	CASIGAGNTIYF	TGTGCCAGCATCGGGGCTGGAAACACCATATATTTT
NA	TRBV6-5	NA	TRBJ2-3	CASTSDWPDTQYF	TGTGCCAGCACATCGGACTGGCCAGATACGCAGTATTTT
TRBD1	TRBV5-5	few	TRBJ2-7	CASSRQGTYEQYF	TGTGCCAGCAGCCGACAGGGTACCTACGAGCAGTACTTC
NA	TRBV19	NA	TRBJ2-5	CASSNTGTGKETQYF	TGTGCCAGTAGTAACACCGGGACCGGTAAAGAGACCCAGTACTTC
NA	TRBV5-1	NA	TRBJ2-1	CASSPGTGRYNEQFF	TGCGCCAGCAGCCCAGGGACGGGGAGATACAATGAGCAGTTCTTC
NA	TRBV4-1	NA	TRBJ1-2	CASSQDPPTLGLYGYTF	TGCGCCAGCAGCCAAGATCCCCCAACTTTGGGCCTCTATGGCTACACCTTC
NA	TRBV7-2	NA	TRBJ2-5	CASSPVSGPQETQYF	TGTGCCAGCAGCCCAGTATCGGGGCCCCAAGAGACCCAGTACTTC
NA	TRBV18	once	TRBJ2-1	CASSPFSDSYNEQFF	TGTGCCAGCTCACCATTCAGCGACTCCTACAATGAGCAGTTCTTC
NA	TRBV18	NA	TRBJ1-6	CASSRTDLNSPLHF	TGTGCCAGCTCACGGACCGATTTAAATTCACCCCTCCACTTT
TRBD1	TRBV27	few	TRBJ2-7	CASSWGTGIYEQYF	TGTGCCAGCAGTTGGGGGACAGGGATCTACGAGCAGTACTTC
NA	TRBV11-2	NA	TRBJ1-5	CASSLDQTVNQPQHF	TGTGCCAGCAGCTTAGACCAGACAGTAAATCAGCCCCAGCATTTT
TRBD1	TRBV7-2	NA	TRBJ2-7	CASSRYRDRVYEQYF	TGTGCCAGCAGCCGCTACCGGGACAGGGTCTACGAGCAGTACTTC
NA	TRBV4-2	few	TRBJ2-5	CASSQDRETQYF	TGTGCCAGCAGCCAAGATCGGGAGACCCAGTACTTC
NA	TRBV14	NA	TRBJ2-1	CASSQDGSSYNEQFF	TGTGCCAGCAGCCAAGACGGGAGCTCCTACAATGAGCAGTTCTTC
NA	TRBV5-1	NA	TRBJ2-3	CASSSRSPSTDTQYF	TGCGCCAGCAGCTCCCGTTCCCCTAGCACAGATACGCAGTATTTT
NA	TRBV7-9	once	TRBJ2-5	CASSPSNQETQYF	TGTGCCAGCAGCCCGAGTAACCAAGAGACCCAGTACTTC
TRBD1	TRBV30	NA	TRBJ2-5	CAWSVQGPETQYF	TGTGCCTGGAGTGTACAGGGGCCAGAGACCCAGTACTTC
NA	TRBV7-2	NA	TRBJ1-5	CASPSTGMHQPQHF	TGTGCCAGCCCTAGCACAGGGATGCATCAGCCCCAGCATTTT
NA	TRBV5-4	NA	TRBJ2-3	CAGHGGSRADTQYF	TGTGCCGGCCATGGGGGGAGTCGGGCAGATACGCAGTATTTT
TRBD2	TRBV5-1	once	TRBJ2-2	CASSPGGSGELFF	TGCGCCAGCAGCCCGGGGGGATCCGGGGAGCTGTTTTTT